The TCR beta chain described here comes from a study of human T cells and chemical hapten exposure. Study-level information: Scalp application of diphenylcyclopropenone was performed weekly in patients across the entire roughly 26-week study. Readings were taken at 6 days from patch tests that had applied 0.01% DPC to the upper back.

Time point denoted: pre-sensitization, week 0. Treatment specified: therapeutic diphenylcyclopropenone sensitization with weekly scalp DPC. RNA extraction used unfractionated whole blood as the source of total RNA. TCRdb re-called the RACE reads with MiXCR, one entry per CDR3 protein. In the table there are about 250,000 distinct CDR3 sequences, approximately 7.5% of which are singletons. This clonotype was detected only a few times. Its target is unknown. General study results and limits: Patch test score rose with PT1 expanded TCRs, significant at 8, 16, 32, not 4.

Sequenced material: whole blood, taken in connection with sensitization to the hapten diphenylcyclopropenone (DPC). The clonotype was recovered from a man younger than 35 with alopecia areata. Some clones in this sample may be carry-over from other donors' samples.

CDR3 coding DNA: TGCGCCAGCAGCCAAGGCGAGTCTAGCGGGTGGCTCGCCAAAAACATTCAGTACTTC. Encoded protein: CASSQGESSGWLAKNIQYF. The chain has TRBV4-1 and TRBJ2-4, with TRBD2 matching over 8 bases. J gave up 1 base and V 1 base, and 12 bases lay outside the gene matches. Germline CDR1 and CDR2: MGHRA and YSYEKL. There are 19 residues in the CDR3.